The source of this T cell receptor beta chain is a study of blood T cells in healthy people across ages (dated by TCRdb to between 2014 and 2017). For context, the study as a whole: In model experiments, roughly one uniquely barcoded TCR beta cDNA molecule per two T cells was captured by template switching. Using deep sequencing normalized with unique cDNA molecular identifiers, the study measured how TCR beta repertoire diversity changes with age. Four age groups were formed from the donors: young (average approximately 15 years), middle-aged (approximately 39), aged (about 62) and long-lived (around 80). Donors of different ages were randomly distributed across sequencing lanes to avoid experimental bias. Using the same blood draw, the study looked at two additional independent replicas of 1 million unique cDNA reads for two donors, one aged 18 to 29 and the other aged 80 or older.

Its CDR3 holds 13 amino acids, cysteine through phenylalanine. CDR3 DNA is the only sequence kept; it has 39 bases, read in frame from the first base. The germline V gene provides CDR1 MDHEN and CDR2 SYDVKM. Between the V and J ends, shortened by 6 bases and 3 bases respectively, the junction contains 10 bases. Study-level results and caveats: The CMV infection status of donors was not known, potentially confounding age-related changes in expanded clonotypes. The percentage of naive T cells measured by flow cytometry correlated strongly with observed TCR beta diversity. Observed TCR beta diversity per million T cells fell roughly linearly with age, and a significant reduction was already apparent by age roughly 41. Since profiling was done on bulk unsorted PBMCs, naive and antigen-experienced compartments could not be conclusively compared. Total diversity estimates from one million sequenced T cells were considered lower bounds and underestimates. Compared with the aged group, more naive CD4+ T cells, fewer expanded clones and increased TCR diversity were shown by the long-lived group, suggesting age selection.

Comments on this clonotype: The specificity of this receptor is unknown. Base qualities are missing; no much larger clone stands one base away.

Library generation was performed with 5' RACE. Sequencing was performed on an Illumina HiSeq 2500. A second about 7 to 11 cycle PCR used a sample-barcoded 5' primer and a J-beta primer mix. A template-switch 5' adaptor carrying 12 random nucleotides introduced a unique molecular identifier onto each TCR beta cDNA molecule. At least 2.5 million CDR3-containing paired-end reads were obtained from each sample. The Mint cDNA synthesis kit, primed by a TRBC-specific oligonucleotide, was used to synthesize first-strand cDNA from all RNA. After uracil-DNA glycosylase treatment, a first 18-cycle PCR used universal primers M1SS and BC2_uni_R on all cDNA. As for the original processing: Each sample was normalized by randomly selecting 1 million high-quality reads, each carrying a distinct molecular identifier. Instead of being binned into consensus sequences, reads with shared molecular identifiers were discarded. MiTCR, with a Q25 quality threshold and the strictest error-elimination algorithm, was used for CDR3 identification, clonotype clustering and error correction. A nonparametric unseen species model with Euler transformation was used to estimate lower-bound total TCR beta diversity. TCRdb trimmed public reads at Q25 via fastp, called clones via MiXCR and kept in-frame beta chains. Every entry covers one CDR3 protein and lists the most common genes and DNA from its rows. TCRdb, rather than the study authors, made the V and J calls. The sample data list hundreds of thousands of distinct CDR3 sequences, and under 70% of these were observed just once. The ten biggest clones cover approximately 37% of the sample.

The donors were roughly 40 Caucasian individuals from Russia, aged roughly 6 to 90 years, who were systemically healthy. Each donor gave approximately 9.3 milliliters of peripheral blood, collected into EDTA-treated Vacutainer tubes. PBMCs were isolated by Ficoll-Paque density-gradient centrifugation, with at least 7 million obtained per sample. Total RNA, at least 5 micrograms per sample, was extracted from PBMCs with Trizol reagent. For every donor, flow cytometry on a PBMC aliquot measured the percentage of naive CD45RAhigh/CD27high T cells. This chain is built from TRBV28 and TRBJ2-3; no D gene is confidently identified. Sequenced material: blood. The TCR was taken from a man in his fifties or sixties in good health. The nucleotides read TGTGCCAGCAGCACTTATGATACAGATACGCAGTATTTT. This encodes CASSTYDTDTQYF. With the portions outside the CDR3 filled from the reference TRBV28 and TRBJ2-3 genes, the complete variable region becomes DVKVTQSSRYLVKRTGEKVFLECVQDMDHENMFWYRQDPGLGLRLIYFSYDVKMKEKGDIPEGYSVSREKKERFSLILESASTNQTSMYLCASSTYDTDTQYFGPGTRLTVL.